A selection of T cell receptor beta chains follows, all from one sample in a study of Graves' ophthalmopathy and Graves' hyperthyroidism. TCRdb analysed the multiplex PCR reads with MiXCR anew, one entry per CDR3 protein. The sample has about 400,000 distinct CDR3 sequences, roughly 18% seen once. Sequenced: peripheral blood. These receptors originate from a woman aged 18-29 years with Graves' ophthalmopathy. The CDR3 runs from the conserved cysteine through the conserved F or W. The D gene is left open where the match is weak. The size field is filled for only some rows; it gives once, few, many or a size class.

size	D	V	J	CDR3
many	-	TRBV6-1	TRBJ1-2	CASRPTPGAGYGYTF
many	TRBD1	TRBV27	TRBJ1-1	CASSSRQGGEGGEAFF
-	-	TRBV6-1	TRBJ2-7	CASTPGPNTYEQYF
many	TRBD1	TRBV29-1	TRBJ2-2	CSVEDGGQGERGELFF
-	-	TRBV6-1	TRBJ2-7	CASTSPGLDEQYF
-	-	TRBV18	TRBJ1-3	CASSPLERGFSGNTIYF
-	TRBD1	TRBV6-2/TRBV6-3	TRBJ1-2	CASSLAGQGLTWGYTF
many	-	TRBV6-2/TRBV6-3	TRBJ2-7	CASSYGLHEQYF
-	-	TRBV7-3	TRBJ2-2	CASGSLVGATGELFF
many	-	TRBV5-1	TRBJ2-7	CASSPDWGGPYEQYF
many	-	TRBV7-2	TRBJ2-7	CASSFTQGYEQYF
-	TRBD1	TRBV6-1	TRBJ1-5	CASSGDRRLQPQHF
many	-	TRBV28	TRBJ2-7	CASSLRTHGGYEQYF
many	-	TRBV30	TRBJ1-1	CAWSALSGKLTEAFF
many	TRBD1	TRBV24-1	TRBJ1-2	CATSDPSLRGGDYGYTF
many	-	TRBV6-2/TRBV6-3	TRBJ2-7	CASMTGRLGISYEQYF
many	-	TRBV7-2	TRBJ2-2	CASSYARGGELFF
many	TRBD1	TRBV12-3/TRBV12-4	TRBJ2-5	CASTPSTGSARYQETQYF
many	TRBD1	TRBV4-1	TRBJ1-6	CASSQELARQGAVGNSPLHF
-	-	TRBV6-1	TRBJ1-1	CASSTQQGPTEAFF
many	-	TRBV25-1	TRBJ1-1	CASSLGDTYTEAFF
few	TRBD2	TRBV12-3/TRBV12-4	TRBJ2-7	CASTISSGVSLEQYF
many	TRBD1	TRBV19	TRBJ2-2	CASSRTGRSGELFF